This TCR beta chain was retrieved from a study of shared clonotypes between healthy human individuals (dated by TCRdb to 2018 to 2020). Some background on the complete study: Two women and a few men aged 18 to 49 years were included in the cohort. For each donor, CD4 naive and CD4 memory were each run on three plates, CD8 naive on two plates, and CD8 memory on one plate. The study deeply sequenced blood TCR repertoires of several healthy adults to estimate repertoire size and the extent of clonotype sharing between individuals. To increase sequencing depth and limit assay-specific biases, different laboratories used diverse techniques to prepare libraries and sequence TCR repertoires. Leukapheresis yielded between about 0.94 and 9.5 billion PBMCs per donor.

The paper's findings and limits, for the study overall: Incomplete sequencing was indicated by rarefaction of sorted-subset datasets, despite the large sequencing depth. Sampling was restricted to blood, and TCR repertoires in tissues likely differ from the TCR repertoires found in blood. The genetic and exposure-history diversity represented was limited by the small number of donors. Naive subsets generally had larger estimated clonotype richness than memory subsets did. Across a handful of donors, around 5.4% of naive CD4, approximately 3.6% of naive CD8, approximately 2.5% of memory CD4, and under 0.45% of memory CD8 clonotypes were shared. Compared with non-shared clonotypes, the clonotypes found in all four sorted-subset donors had higher generation probabilities. Pairwise subsampling led to the expectation that sequencing depth would affect the degree of clonotype sharing among donors.

For the CD8 naive samples, CD45RO-negative cells were positively selected for CCR7, yielding a CD45RA+CCR7+ population from which TemRA cells were excluded. The donors were healthy, HIV-negative adults with no recently reported acute infections or vaccinations. Every donor was a Caucasian adult residing in Nashville, Tennessee, USA. After blood collection by leukapheresis, PBMCs were isolated using Ficoll-Histopaque density gradient centrifugation and then cryopreserved in the vapor phase of liquid nitrogen. Analytical flow cytometry was used to check the purity and quantity of each magnetically sorted T cell population. Each sorted fraction had its genomic DNA isolated and then quantified by UV absorbance on a Nanodrop 2000c. As regards this clone: This receptor's antigen is unknown. Base qualities are not recorded, but no much larger clone differs from it by a single base.

V and J lose 2 bases and 8 bases, and a span of 12 bases separates them. The CDR3 spans 13 residues, from the cysteine through the phenylalanine. Only the CDR3 region is kept as DNA, spanning 39 bases read in frame from base 1. The germline V gene (reference sequence) yields WNHNN for CDR1 and SYGVQD for CDR2. Using the deep immunoSEQ assay, multiplex PCR amplified TCR CDR3 regions from genomic DNA. Extracted genomic DNA from each cell subset was distributed evenly across all wells of several immunoSEQ 96-well plates, and each plate was treated as a replicate. Each replicate PCR for sorted subsets received around 0.2 ug genomic DNA, equal to roughly 30,000 T cell genomes. Purified libraries were measured with a Qubit 3.0 fluorometer, size-checked on a Bioanalyzer 2100, and measured again with the KAPA Library Quantification kit. Every immunoSEQ 96-well plate was sequenced on a dedicated single-read 150-cycle Illumina NextSeq 550 flow cell. From the authors' description of their analysis: The immunoSEQ output contained only junctional sequences without quality scores, so filtering could not match that applied to full-length reads. Sequences were annotated with PyIR, a Python wrapper for IgBLAST v1.9, and V/J genes and CDR3 were assigned using IMGT germline references. Any read was removed if the V/J assignment was weak (E-value above 1e-6), the CDR3 was missing, or the read contained stop codons, out-of-frame junctions, or ambiguous translated residues. V3J clonotypes were defined as sequences sharing an identical inferred V gene, J gene, and CDR3 amino acid sequence. Percentage overlap between repertoires was calculated by dividing the number of shared unique clonotypes by the size of the smaller repertoire. RTK rarefaction, the Chao1 estimator, and Recon v2.1 estimates of unobserved clonotypes were used to assess repertoire richness. For all TCRbeta clonotypes obtained by the gDNA method from a few donors, generation probabilities were computed with OLGA. TCRdb retrieved this table from immuneACCESS and kept in-frame rearrangements only. Not all clones are present; in checked studies, unresolved V genes account for under half, and no reason is known for the remainder. V, J and clone size are those of that table, while D and trimming were read from the DNA. The sample yields 450,000 to 700,000 clones; roughly 95% were counted once. About 0.11% of the sample is taken by the ten largest.

The sequenced sample consisted of naive CD8+ T cells sorted from blood. In light of the paper, this sample's cell subset or site label describes: CD45RA+CCR7+. The TCR originated in a woman in her 30s in good health. The chain links TRBV10-1 with TRBJ1-1; TRBD1 is perhaps the D gene, given 5 matching bases. The bases are TGCGCCAGCAGTGAGAGCAAGGGGATGGAAGCTTTCTTT. Translated, this is CASSESKGMEAFF.